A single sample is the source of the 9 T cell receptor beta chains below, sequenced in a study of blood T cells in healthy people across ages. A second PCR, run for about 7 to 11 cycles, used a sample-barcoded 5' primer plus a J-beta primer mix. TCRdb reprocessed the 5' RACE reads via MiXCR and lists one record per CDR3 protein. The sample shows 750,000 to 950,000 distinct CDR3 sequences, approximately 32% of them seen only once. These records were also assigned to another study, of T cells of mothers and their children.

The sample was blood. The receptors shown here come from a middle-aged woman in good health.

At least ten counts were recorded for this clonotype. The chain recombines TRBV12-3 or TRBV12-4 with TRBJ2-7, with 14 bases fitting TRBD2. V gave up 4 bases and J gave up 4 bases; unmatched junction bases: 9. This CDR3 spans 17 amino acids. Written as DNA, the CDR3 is TGTGCCAGCAGTTCCACCGGACTAGCGGGGGGATCGTACGAGCAGTACTTC. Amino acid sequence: CASSSTGLAGGSYEQYF.

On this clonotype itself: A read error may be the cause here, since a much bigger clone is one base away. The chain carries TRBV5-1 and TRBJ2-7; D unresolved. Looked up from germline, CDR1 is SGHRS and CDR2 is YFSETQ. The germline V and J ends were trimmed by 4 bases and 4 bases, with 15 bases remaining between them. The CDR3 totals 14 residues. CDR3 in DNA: TGCGCCAGCAGCCTCCCGGTGGCACCTTACGAGCAGTACTTC. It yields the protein CASSLPVAPYEQYF.

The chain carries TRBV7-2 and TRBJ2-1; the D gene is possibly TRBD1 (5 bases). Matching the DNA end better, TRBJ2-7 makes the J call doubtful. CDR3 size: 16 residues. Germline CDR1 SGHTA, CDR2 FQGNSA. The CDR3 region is CASRFSRASSYNEQYF. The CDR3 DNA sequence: TGTGCCAGCAGGTTTAGCAGGGCCAGCTCCTACAATGAGCAGTACTTC.

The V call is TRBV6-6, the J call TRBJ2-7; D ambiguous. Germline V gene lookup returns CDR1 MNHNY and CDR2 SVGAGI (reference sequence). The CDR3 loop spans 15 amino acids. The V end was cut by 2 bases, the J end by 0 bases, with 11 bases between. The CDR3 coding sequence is TGTGCCAGCAGTTACCTTGAGAGGAGCTCCTACGAGCAGTACTTC. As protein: CASSYLERSSYEQYF.

The CDR3 spells CASSLSGGPVYEQYF. CDR3 coding DNA: TGTGCCAGCAGCTTAAGCGGGGGGCCGGTCTATGAGCAGTACTTC. V gene TRBV7-8 combines with J gene TRBJ2-5, with 9 bases that match TRBD2. CDR3 length: 15 residues. The V gene end was trimmed by 2 bases and the J gene end by 11 bases; junction bases not matched to a gene: 12. CDR1 is SGHVS and CDR2 is FQNEAQ in the germline V gene.

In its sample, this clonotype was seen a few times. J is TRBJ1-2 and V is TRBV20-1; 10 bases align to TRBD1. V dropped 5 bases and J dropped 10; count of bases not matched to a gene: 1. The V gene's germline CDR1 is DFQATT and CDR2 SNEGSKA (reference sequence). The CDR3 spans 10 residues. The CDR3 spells CSAGTGVYTF. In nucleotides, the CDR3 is TGCAGTGCTGGGACAGGGGTCTACACCTTC.

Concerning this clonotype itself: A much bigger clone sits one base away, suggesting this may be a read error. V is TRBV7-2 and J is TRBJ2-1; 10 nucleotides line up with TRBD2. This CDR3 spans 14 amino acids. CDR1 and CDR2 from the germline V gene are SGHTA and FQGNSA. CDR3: CASKAGGPYNEQVF. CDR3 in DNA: TGTGCCAGCAAAGCGGGGGGGCCCTACAATGAGCAGGTCTTC.

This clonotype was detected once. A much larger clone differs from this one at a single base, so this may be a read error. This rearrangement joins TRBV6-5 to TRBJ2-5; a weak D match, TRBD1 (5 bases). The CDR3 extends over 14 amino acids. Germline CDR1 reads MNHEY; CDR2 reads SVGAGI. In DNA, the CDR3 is TGTGCCAGCAGTTACAGCAGGGTCCAAGGGACCCAGTACTTC. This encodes CASSYSRVQGTQYF.

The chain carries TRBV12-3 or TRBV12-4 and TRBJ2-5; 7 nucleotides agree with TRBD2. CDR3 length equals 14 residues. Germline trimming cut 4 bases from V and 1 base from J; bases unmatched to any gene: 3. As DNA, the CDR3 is TGTGCCAGCAGTTGGACTAGTAGCCAAGAGACCCAGTACTTC. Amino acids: CASSWTSSQETQYF.